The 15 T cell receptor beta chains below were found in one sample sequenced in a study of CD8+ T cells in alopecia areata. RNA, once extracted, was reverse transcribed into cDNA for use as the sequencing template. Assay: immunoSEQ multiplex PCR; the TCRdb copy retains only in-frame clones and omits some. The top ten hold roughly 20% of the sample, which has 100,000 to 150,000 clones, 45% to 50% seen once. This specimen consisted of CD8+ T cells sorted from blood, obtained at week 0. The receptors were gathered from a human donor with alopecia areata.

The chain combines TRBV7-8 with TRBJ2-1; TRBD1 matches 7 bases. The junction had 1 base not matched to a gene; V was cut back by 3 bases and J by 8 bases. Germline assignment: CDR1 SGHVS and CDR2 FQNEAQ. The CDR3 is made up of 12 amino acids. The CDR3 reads CASSFDRDEQFF. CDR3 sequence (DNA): TGTGCCAGCAGCTTTGACAGGGATGAGCAGTTCTTC.

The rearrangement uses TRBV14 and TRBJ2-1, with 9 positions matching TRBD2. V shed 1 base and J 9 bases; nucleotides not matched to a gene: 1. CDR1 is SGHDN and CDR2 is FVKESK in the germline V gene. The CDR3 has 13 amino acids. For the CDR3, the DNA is TGTGCCAGCAGCCAAGGTAGCGGGGGTGAGCAGTTCTTC. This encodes CASSQGSGGEQFF.

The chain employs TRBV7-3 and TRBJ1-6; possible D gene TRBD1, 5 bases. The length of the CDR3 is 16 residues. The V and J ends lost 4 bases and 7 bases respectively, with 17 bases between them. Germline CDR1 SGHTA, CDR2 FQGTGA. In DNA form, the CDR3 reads TGTGCCAGCAGCTCCCAAAGAGCAGGGAGGAATTCACCCCTCCACTTT. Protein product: CASSSQRAGRNSPLHF. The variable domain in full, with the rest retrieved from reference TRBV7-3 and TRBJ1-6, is GAGVSQTPSNKVTEKGKYVELRCDPISGHTALYWYRQSLGQGPEFLIYFQGTGAADDSGLPNDRFFAVRPEGSVSTLKIQRTERGDSAVYLCASSSQRAGRNSPLHFGNGTRLTVT.

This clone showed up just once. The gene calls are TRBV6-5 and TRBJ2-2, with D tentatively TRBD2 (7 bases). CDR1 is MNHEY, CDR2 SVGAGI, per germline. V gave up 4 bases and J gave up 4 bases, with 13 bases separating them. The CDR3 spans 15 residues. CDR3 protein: CASSFNREGTGELFF. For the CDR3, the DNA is TGTGCCAGCAGTTTTAACAGGGAGGGCACCGGGGAGCTGTTTTTT.

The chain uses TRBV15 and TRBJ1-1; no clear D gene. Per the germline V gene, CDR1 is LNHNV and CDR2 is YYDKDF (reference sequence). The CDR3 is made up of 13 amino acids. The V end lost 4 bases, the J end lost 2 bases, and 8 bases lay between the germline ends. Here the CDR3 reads CATSITENTEAFF. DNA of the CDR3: TGTGCCACCAGCATCACGGAAAACACTGAAGCTTTCTTT.

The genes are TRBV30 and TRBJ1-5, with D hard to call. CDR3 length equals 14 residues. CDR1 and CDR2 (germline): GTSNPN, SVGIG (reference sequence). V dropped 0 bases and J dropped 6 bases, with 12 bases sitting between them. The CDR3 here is CAWSVHASGQPQHF. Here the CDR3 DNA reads TGTGCCTGGAGTGTACACGCCTCCGGTCAGCCCCAGCATTTT.

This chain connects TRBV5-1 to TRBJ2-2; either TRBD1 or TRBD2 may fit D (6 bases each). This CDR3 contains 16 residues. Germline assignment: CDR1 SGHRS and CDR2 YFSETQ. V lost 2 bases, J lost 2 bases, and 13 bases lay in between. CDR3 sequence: CASSFPGEVNTGELFF. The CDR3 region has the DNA TGCGCCAGCAGCTTTCCAGGGGAGGTAAACACCGGGGAGCTGTTTTTT.

The CDR3 region has the DNA TGTGCCAGCAGTTACGCCCACGGGAACAATCAGCCCCAGCATTTT. Translation gives CASSYAHGNNQPQHF. The chain has TRBV6-5 and TRBJ1-5; D is uncertain. CDR3 length: 15 residues. Trimming pared 2 bases from V and 3 bases from J, leaving 11 bases between. CDR1 and CDR2 (germline): MNHEY, SVGAGI.

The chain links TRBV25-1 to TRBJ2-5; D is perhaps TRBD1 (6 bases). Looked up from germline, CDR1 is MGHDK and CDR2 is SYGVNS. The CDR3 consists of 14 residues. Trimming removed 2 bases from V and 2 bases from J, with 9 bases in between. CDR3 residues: CASSETGFQETQYF. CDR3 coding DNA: TGTGCCAGCAGTGAAACAGGGTTTCAAGAGACCCAGTACTTC.

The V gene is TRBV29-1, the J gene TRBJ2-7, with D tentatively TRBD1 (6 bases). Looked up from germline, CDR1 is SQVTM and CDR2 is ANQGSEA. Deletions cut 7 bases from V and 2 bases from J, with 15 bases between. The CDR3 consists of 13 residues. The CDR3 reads CSARAGVAYEQYF. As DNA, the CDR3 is TGCAGCGCCCGGGCAGGGGTGGCCTACGAGCAGTACTTC.

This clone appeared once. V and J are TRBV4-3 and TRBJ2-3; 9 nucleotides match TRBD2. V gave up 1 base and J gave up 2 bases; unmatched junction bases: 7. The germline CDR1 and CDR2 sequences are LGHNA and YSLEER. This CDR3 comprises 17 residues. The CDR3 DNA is TGCGCCAGCAGCCAAGTCCCTAGCGGGGTACTCACAGATACGCAGTATTTT. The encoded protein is CASSQVPSGVLTDTQYF.

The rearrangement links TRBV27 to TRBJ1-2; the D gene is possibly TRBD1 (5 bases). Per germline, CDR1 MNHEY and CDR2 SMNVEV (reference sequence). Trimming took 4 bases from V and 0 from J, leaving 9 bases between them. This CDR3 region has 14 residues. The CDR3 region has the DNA TGTGCCAGCAGTTACAGGAGCCCTAACTATGGCTACACCTTC. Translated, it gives CASSYRSPNYGYTF.

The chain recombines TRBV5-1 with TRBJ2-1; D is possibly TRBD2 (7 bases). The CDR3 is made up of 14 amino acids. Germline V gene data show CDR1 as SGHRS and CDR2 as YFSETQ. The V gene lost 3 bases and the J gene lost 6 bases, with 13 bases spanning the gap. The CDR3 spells CASSSGGQGNEQFF. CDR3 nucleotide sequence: TGCGCCAGCAGCTCGGGGGGCCAGGGCAATGAGCAGTTCTTC.

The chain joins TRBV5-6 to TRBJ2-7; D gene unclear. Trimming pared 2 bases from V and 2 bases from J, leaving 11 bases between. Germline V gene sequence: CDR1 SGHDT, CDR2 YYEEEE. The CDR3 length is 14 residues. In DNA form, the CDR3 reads TGTGCCAGCAGCTTTACCGGGCTTGCCTACGAGCAGTACTTC. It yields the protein CASSFTGLAYEQYF.

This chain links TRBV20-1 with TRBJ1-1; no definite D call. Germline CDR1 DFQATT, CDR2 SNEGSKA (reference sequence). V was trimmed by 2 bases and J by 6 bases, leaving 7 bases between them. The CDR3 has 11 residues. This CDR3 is CSARNEAEAFF. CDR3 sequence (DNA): TGCAGTGCTAGAAACGAAGCTGAAGCTTTCTTT.